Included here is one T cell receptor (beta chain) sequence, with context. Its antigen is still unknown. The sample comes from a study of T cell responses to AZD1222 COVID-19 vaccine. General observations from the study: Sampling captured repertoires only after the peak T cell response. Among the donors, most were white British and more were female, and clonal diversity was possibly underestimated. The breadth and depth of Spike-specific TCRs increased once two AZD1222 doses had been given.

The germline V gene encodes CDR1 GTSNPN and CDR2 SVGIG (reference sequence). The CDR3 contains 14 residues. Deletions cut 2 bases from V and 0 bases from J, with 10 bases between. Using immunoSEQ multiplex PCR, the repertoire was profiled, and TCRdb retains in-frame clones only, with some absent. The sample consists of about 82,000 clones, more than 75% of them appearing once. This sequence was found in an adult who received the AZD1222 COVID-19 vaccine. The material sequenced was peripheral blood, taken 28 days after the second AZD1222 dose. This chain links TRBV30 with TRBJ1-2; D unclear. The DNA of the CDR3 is TGTGCCTGGAGTTGGTCAGTCGCTAACTATGGCTACACCTTC. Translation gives CAWSWSVANYGYTF.